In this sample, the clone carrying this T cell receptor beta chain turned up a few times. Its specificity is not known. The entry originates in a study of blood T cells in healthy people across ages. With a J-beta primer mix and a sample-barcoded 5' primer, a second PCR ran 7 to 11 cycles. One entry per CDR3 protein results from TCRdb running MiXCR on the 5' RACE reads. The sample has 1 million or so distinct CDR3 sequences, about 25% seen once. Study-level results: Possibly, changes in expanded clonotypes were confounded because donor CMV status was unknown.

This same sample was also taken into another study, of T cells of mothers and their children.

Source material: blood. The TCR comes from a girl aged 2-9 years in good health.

CDR3: CASGLAGGPVDIQYF. CDR3 coding DNA: TGTGCCAGCGGATTAGCGGGGGGGCCTGTGGACATTCAGTACTTC. The chain carries TRBV5-5 and TRBJ2-4; TRBD2 agrees at 11 bases. This CDR3 is built from 15 residues. CDR1 is SGHKS, CDR2 YYEKEE, per germline (reference sequence). V was clipped by 7 bases and J by 8 bases; unmatched bases: 11.